The 29 T cell receptor beta chains listed next were all sequenced from one sample in a study of response to subunit inactivated influenza vaccine. TCRdb used MiXCR to reprocess the RT-PCR reads, holding one entry per CDR3 protein. In the table there are roughly 460,000 distinct CDR3 sequences, 11% of which are singletons. The sequenced sample was PBMCs from blood, obtained about 6 weeks after vaccination. The receptors originated from a man in his fifties or sixties who received an inactivated influenza vaccine.

This clonotype was detected many times. The V call is TRBV12-3 or TRBV12-4, the J call TRBJ2-2; no reliable D call. V was trimmed by 1 base and J by 2 bases, leaving 8 bases between them. There are 15 residues in the CDR3. In DNA, the CDR3 is TGTGCCAGCAGTTTAGTTTTTTCTAACACCGGGGAGCTGTTTTTT. This translates into CASSLVFSNTGELFF.

This clonotype was detected a few times. The gene calls are TRBV14 and TRBJ2-7; TRBD1 might be the D (6 bases). The V end was cut by 2 bases, the J end by 0 bases, with 11 bases between. In germline, CDR1 is SGHDN, CDR2 FVKESK. This CDR3 has 15 amino acids. This CDR3 reads CASSQMTGFSYEQYF. The CDR3 DNA follows: TGTGCCAGCAGCCAAATGACAGGCTTCTCCTACGAGCAGTACTTC.

CDR3: CASTAGSLNEKLFF. For the CDR3, the DNA is TGCGCCAGCACTGCAGGTTCCCTGAATGAAAAACTGTTTTTT. The chain couples TRBV10-2 to TRBJ1-4, with unresolved D. This CDR3 comprises 14 residues. V was trimmed by 7 bases and J by 5 bases, leaving 14 bases between them. From germline, CDR1 is WSHSY and CDR2 SAAADI.

This clonotype turned up a few times. The V and J genes are TRBV11-2 and TRBJ1-1, with D tentatively TRBD1 (5 bases). V lost 5 bases and J lost 8, with 18 bases in between. The CDR3 has 14 residues. The germline gives CDR1 SGHAT, CDR2 FQNNGV. In DNA form, the CDR3 reads TGTGCCAGCAGCCTGGGGACTCCCGGCGGGGAAGCTTTCTTT. Protein product: CASSLGTPGGEAFF.

This clonotype was seen only a few times. V and J are TRBV18 and TRBJ2-5; 9 nucleotides agree with TRBD1. CDR3 size: 16 residues. V shed 4 bases and J 3 bases; nucleotides not matched to a gene: 9. Germline lookup yields CDR1 KGHSH and CDR2 LQKENI. The CDR3 protein is CASSHRDREVKETQYF. The DNA of the CDR3 is TGTGCCAGCTCACACCGGGACAGGGAGGTGAAAGAGACCCAGTACTTC.

This clonotype has at least ten counts. This chain uses TRBV6-2 or TRBV6-3 with TRBJ2-7; no firm D call. CDR1 is MNHEY and CDR2 is SVGEGT in the germline V gene. Trimming took off 0 bases at V and 7 bases at J, with 4 bases between the two ends. CDR3 length equals 11 residues. DNA for the CDR3: TGTGCCAGCAGTTACTCGGGGGAGCAGTACTTC. It is translated as CASSYSGEQYF.

This clonotype appeared a few times. In DNA, the CDR3 is TGTGCCAGCAGCGCAGACCTAGCGGTCTATGGCACAGATACGCAGTATTTT. It yields the protein CASSADLAVYGTDTQYF. This chain uses TRBV7-6 with TRBJ2-3, with 7 bases fitting TRBD2. Germline V CDR1 and CDR2: SGHVS, FNYEAQ. Losses at the gene ends were 5 bases for V and 1 base for J; bases not matched to a gene: 12. There are 17 residues in the CDR3.

A few counts support this clonotype. The chain recombines TRBV5-6 with TRBJ1-5; 7 nucleotides match TRBD1. V lost 4 bases, J lost 3 bases, and 4 bases stayed unmatched. The CDR3 covers 14 residues. Germline CDR1 is SGHDT and CDR2 is YYEEEE. The CDR3 region has the DNA TGTGCCAGCAGCGTGACAGGGTACAATCAGCCCCAGCATTTT. This sequence encodes CASSVTGYNQPQHF.

Many counts were recorded for this clonotype. This chain connects TRBV6-5 to TRBJ1-1, with TRBD1 as a possible D gene (5 bases). The germline gives CDR1 MNHEY, CDR2 SVGAGI. The V end was cut by 2 bases, the J end by 4 bases, with 17 bases between. The CDR3 sequence is 16 residues long. This chain's CDR3 is CASSYGRVGGRTEAFF. The CDR3 DNA reads TGTGCCAGCAGTTACGGCAGGGTGGGGGGACGCACTGAAGCTTTCTTT.

This clonotype has more than one count but fewer than ten. The rearrangement links TRBV10-3 to TRBJ2-3, with TRBD1 identical over 8 bases. CDR1 is ENHRY and CDR2 is SYGVKD in the germline V gene. The CDR3 is 14 amino acids. V lost 6 bases, J lost 3 bases, and 5 bases stayed unmatched. Here the CDR3 reads CAISRTGGTDTQYF. The CDR3 DNA reads TGTGCCATCAGCAGAACAGGGGGGACAGATACGCAGTATTTT.

This clonotype was counted between two and nine times. The CDR3 spells CASSLVGGGTPLHF. In DNA, the CDR3 is TGTGCCAGCAGCTTAGTAGGAGGGGGAACACCCCTCCACTTT. V gene TRBV7-2 combines with J gene TRBJ1-6, with D possibly being TRBD1 (6 bases). Per germline, CDR1 SGHTA and CDR2 FQGNSA. CDR3 length: 14 amino acids. Between the trimmed V and J ends, which lost 1 base and 11 bases, there was a span of 12 bases.

This clonotype was found a few times. This chain links TRBV19 with TRBJ1-4; 8 nucleotides match TRBD1. This CDR3 is 15 amino acids long. V lost 5 bases, J lost 7 bases, and 9 bases stayed unmatched. Germline V gene sequence: CDR1 LNHDA, CDR2 SQIVND (reference sequence). The CDR3 sequence: CASSLRTGQREKLFF. The CDR3 nucleotides read TGTGCCAGTAGTCTACGGACAGGGCAGCGTGAAAAACTGTTTTTT.

This clonotype has a count of ten or more. The V gene is TRBV9, the J gene TRBJ2-7; 7 positions match TRBD2. The V segment lost 0 bases and the J segment 9 bases; nucleotides outside the gene matches: 12. The CDR3 is made up of 15 amino acids. Per the germline V gene, CDR1 is SGDLS and CDR2 is YYNGEE. The CDR3 DNA reads TGTGCCAGCAGCGTAGATCCACAGCGGGGCCCACGGCAGTACTTC. This translates into CASSVDPQRGPRQYF. Together with reference TRBV9 and TRBJ2-7, the CDR3 gives the full variable domain: DSGVTQTPKHLITATGQRVTLRCSPRSGDLSVYWYQQSLDQGLQFLIQYYNGEERAKGNILERFSAQQFPDLHSELNLSSLELGDSALYFCASSVDPQRGPRQYFGPGTRLTVT.

The rearrangement uses TRBV9 and TRBJ2-2, with 9 bases that match TRBD1. The CDR3 covers 15 residues. Losses at the gene ends were 3 bases for V and 4 bases for J; bases not matched to a gene: 4. Germline V lookup: CDR1 SGDLS, CDR2 YYNGEE. The CDR3 DNA follows: TGTGCCAGCAGCGACTCGGACAGGGGCACCGGGGAGCTGTTTTTT. This encodes CASSDSDRGTGELFF.

This clonotype was picked up a small number of times. The chain recombines TRBV27 with TRBJ2-7, with D possibly matching TRBD1 (6 bases). CDR1 MNHEY and CDR2 SMNVEV come from the germline V gene (reference sequence). V was clipped by 6 bases and J by 5 bases, with 11 bases between them. There are 12 residues in the CDR3. CDR3 sequence: CASSLQGHEQYF. As DNA, the CDR3 is TGTGCCAGCAGCTTACAGGGCCACGAGCAGTACTTC.

This clonotype has a count of ten or more. The rearrangement joins TRBV7-9 to TRBJ1-3; no clear D. This CDR3 has 14 residues. CDR1 and CDR2 (germline): SEHNR, FQNEAQ (reference sequence). The germline V and J ends were trimmed by 7 bases and 0 bases, with 10 bases remaining between them. Here the CDR3 DNA reads TGTGCCAGCACCCGTACTAACTCTGGAAACACCATATATTTT. Amino acid sequence: CASTRTNSGNTIYF.

This clonotype has ten or more counts. The rearrangement uses TRBV7-9 and TRBJ1-5; a weak D match, TRBD1 (5 bases). Trimming took off 3 bases at V and 7 bases at J, with 10 bases between the two ends. The germline gives CDR1 SEHNR, CDR2 FQNEAQ (reference sequence). The CDR3 loop spans 13 amino acids. The CDR3 DNA is TGTGCCAGCAGCTTCGGATGGGGCCAGCCCCAGCATTTT. This gives the protein CASSFGWGQPQHF. Looking up the rest from reference TRBV7-9 and TRBJ1-5 gives the full variable domain: DTGVSQNPRHKITKRGQNVTFRCDPISEHNRLYWYRQTLGQGPEFLTYFQNEAQLEKSRLLSDRFSAERPKGSFSTLEIQRTEQGDSAMYLCASSFGWGQPQHFGDGTRLSIL.

This clonotype was detected only a few times. This sequence joins TRBV12-3 or TRBV12-4 and TRBJ1-5; D gene ambiguous. CDR3 size: 13 residues. Trimming took 5 bases from V and 4 from J, leaving 9 bases between them. The CDR3: CASSTVRNQPQHF. The CDR3 region has the DNA TGTGCCAGCAGTACAGTGAGGAATCAGCCCCAGCATTTT.

J is TRBJ2-2 and V is TRBV7-2, with D unresolved. Germline V CDR1 and CDR2: SGHTA, FQGNSA. V was pared by 1 base and J by 5 bases, with 5 bases between. The CDR3 loop spans 13 amino acids. The CDR3 DNA follows: TGTGCCAGCAGCTTAGTCTTGACCGGGGAGCTGTTTTTT. Encoded protein: CASSLVLTGELFF.

This clonotype was counted between two and nine times. The chain has TRBV5-1 and TRBJ2-2; D unclear. The CDR3 covers 13 residues. V lost 3 bases to trimming and J lost 4 bases, with 7 bases between them. Germline V gene lookup returns CDR1 SGHRS and CDR2 YFSETQ. The CDR3 coding sequence is TGCGCCAGCAGCTCGTCCACCACCGGGGAGCTGTTTTTT. This codes for CASSSSTTGELFF. Using reference TRBV5-1 and TRBJ2-2 for the parts outside the CDR3, the full variable domain is KAGVTQTPRYLIKTRGQQVTLSCSPISGHRSVSWYQQTPGQGLQFLFEYFSETQRNKGNFPGRFSGRQFSNSRSEMNVSTLELGDSALYLCASSSSTTGELFFGEGSRLTVL.

This clonotype showed up just a few times. The chain employs TRBV7-9 and TRBJ2-7, with TRBD2 matching over 9 bases. CDR1 is SEHNR and CDR2 is FQNEAQ in the germline V gene (reference sequence). This CDR3 has 13 amino acids. The ends lost 8 bases at V and 2 bases at J; junction bases unmatched: 4. The chain's CDR3 is CASGLAGAYEQYF. As DNA, the CDR3 is TGTGCCAGCGGATTAGCGGGGGCCTACGAGCAGTACTTC. The full variable domain, with the rest looked up from reference TRBV7-9 and TRBJ2-7, is DTGVSQNPRHKITKRGQNVTFRCDPISEHNRLYWYRQTLGQGPEFLTYFQNEAQLEKSRLLSDRFSAERPKGSFSTLEIQRTEQGDSAMYLCASGLAGAYEQYFGPGTRLTVT.

V and J are TRBV20-1 and TRBJ2-7; possible D gene TRBD2, 6 bases. The CDR3 totals 12 residues. With 4 bases removed from V and 2 bases from J, the gap between germline ends came to 9 bases. Germline lookup yields CDR1 DFQATT and CDR2 SNEGSKA (reference sequence). Here the CDR3 reads CSATRLAYEQYF. Here the CDR3 DNA reads TGCAGTGCTACGCGACTAGCCTACGAGCAGTACTTC.

This clonotype was recorded a few times. V and J are TRBV4-3 and TRBJ2-1, with 7 bases aligning to TRBD2. Trimming took 4 bases from V and 2 from J; bases not matched to a gene: 8. Germline loops: CDR1 LGHNA, CDR2 YSLEER. The CDR3 extends over 16 amino acids. CDR3 nucleotide sequence: TGCGCCAGCAGCCGTGATTTTGGGGGGGCCTACAATGAGCAGTTCTTC. It yields the protein CASSRDFGGAYNEQFF.

The rearrangement links TRBV20-1 to TRBJ2-7; D call uncertain. V lost 3 bases and J lost 6, with 12 bases in between. The CDR3 runs to 12 residues. In germline, CDR1 is DFQATT, CDR2 SNEGSKA (reference sequence). Here the CDR3 DNA reads TGCAGTGCTAGCGATCGCGGCCTCGAGCAGTACTTC. As protein: CSASDRGLEQYF.

The sample holds a few counts of this clonotype. The chain carries TRBV5-1 and TRBJ2-2, with 7 bases matching TRBD2. The CDR3 loop spans 15 amino acids. Germline loops: CDR1 SGHRS, CDR2 YFSETQ. The trim removed 2 bases at V and 4 bases at J, leaving 5 bases unmatched. In nucleotides, the CDR3 is TGCGCCAGCAGCTTCGGGGAGGGGACCACCGGGGAGCTGTTTTTT. Amino acids: CASSFGEGTTGELFF.

The sample holds many counts of this clonotype. The CDR3 loop reads CASSWAGNGQPQHF. The CDR3 region has the DNA TGTGCCAGCAGTTGGGCAGGCAACGGACAGCCCCAGCATTTT. The genes are TRBV12-3 or TRBV12-4 and TRBJ1-5; D gene ambiguous. CDR3 length: 14 amino acids. Deletions cut 4 bases from V and 7 bases from J, with 14 bases between.

This clonotype was recorded a few times. This sequence joins TRBV7-2 and TRBJ2-7; TRBD2 matches 10 bases. The CDR3 length is 17 residues. CDR1 and CDR2 from the germline V gene are SGHTA and FQGNSA. With 4 bases clipped from V and 0 bases from J, the junction kept 9 bases outside the gene matches. CDR3 amino acids: CASSSTGLAVISYEQYF. In nucleotides, the CDR3 is TGTGCCAGCAGCTCCACAGGACTAGCGGTAATCTCCTACGAGCAGTACTTC.

This rearrangement joins TRBV10-3 to TRBJ2-3; perhaps TRBD1 as D (6 bases). V lost 6 bases and J lost 4, with 20 bases in between. The CDR3 has 16 residues. CDR1 is ENHRY and CDR2 is SYGVKD in the germline V gene. The CDR3 DNA follows: TGTGCCATCAGGAAAGACTACTACAGGGACCCAGATACGCAGTATTTT. This encodes CAIRKDYYRDPDTQYF.

The table lists this clonotype with a few counts. V and J are TRBV7-8 and TRBJ1-3; TRBD1 aligns across 10 bases. CDR3 size: 13 residues. V was pared by 5 bases and J by 9 bases, with 4 bases of the junction left unmatched. Per the germline V gene, CDR1 is SGHVS and CDR2 is FQNEAQ. The CDR3 sequence is CASSLGQGGTIYF. The CDR3 coding sequence is TGTGCCAGCAGCCTTGGACAGGGGGGCACCATATATTTT.